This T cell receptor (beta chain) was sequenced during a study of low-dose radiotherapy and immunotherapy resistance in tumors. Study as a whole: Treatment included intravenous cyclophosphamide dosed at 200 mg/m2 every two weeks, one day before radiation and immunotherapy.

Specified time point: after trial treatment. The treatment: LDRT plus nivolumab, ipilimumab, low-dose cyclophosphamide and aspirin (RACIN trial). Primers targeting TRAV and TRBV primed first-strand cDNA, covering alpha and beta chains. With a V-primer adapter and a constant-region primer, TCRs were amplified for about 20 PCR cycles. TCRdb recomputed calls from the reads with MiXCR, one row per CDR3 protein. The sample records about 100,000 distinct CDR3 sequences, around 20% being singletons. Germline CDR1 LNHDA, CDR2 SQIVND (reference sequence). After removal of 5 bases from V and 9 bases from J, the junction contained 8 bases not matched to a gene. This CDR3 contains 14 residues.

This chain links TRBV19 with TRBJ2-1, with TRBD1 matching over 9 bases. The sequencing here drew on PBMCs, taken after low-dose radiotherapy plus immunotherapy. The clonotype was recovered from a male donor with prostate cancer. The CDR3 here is CASSPGQGVGEQFF. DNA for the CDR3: TGTGCCAGTAGTCCGGGACAGGGCGTCGGTGAGCAGTTCTTC.